This T cell receptor (beta chain) was observed in a study of shared clonotypes between healthy human individuals (dated by TCRdb to 2019 to 2021). Concerning the study at large: The cohort comprised two women and three men aged 18 to 49 years. Each donor's leukapheresis produced roughly between roughly 0.85 and 9.5 billion PBMCs. To increase sequencing depth and limit assay-specific biases, different laboratories used diverse techniques to prepare libraries and sequence TCR repertoires. For each donor, CD4 naive and CD4 memory were each run on three plates, CD8 naive on two plates, and CD8 memory on one plate. To estimate repertoire size and how much clonotypes are shared between individuals, the study performed deep sequencing of blood TCR repertoires from about 5 healthy adults. The paper's findings and limits, for the study overall: Based on pairwise subsampling, the degree of clonotype sharing among donors was expected to be affected by sequencing depth. Rarefaction of sorted-subset datasets indicated incomplete sequencing despite the large sequencing depth. Naive subsets generally had larger estimated clonotype richness than memory subsets did. Sampling was restricted to blood, and TCR repertoires in tissues likely differ from the TCR repertoires found in blood. Higher generation probabilities were observed for clonotypes shared by all four sorted-subset donors than for non-shared clonotypes. When a handful of donors were compared, the shared fraction of clonotypes was about 5% for naive CD4, roughly 3.4% for naive CD8, roughly 2.3% for memory CD4, and less than 0.45% for memory CD8. The genetic and exposure-history diversity represented was limited by the small number of donors.

TCR CDR3 regions were amplified from genomic DNA by multiplex PCR using the deep immunoSEQ assay. Extracted genomic DNA from each cell subset was spread evenly across all wells of several immunoSEQ 96-well plates, with each plate serving as a replicate. For sorted subsets, about 200 ng genomic DNA, equal to about 30,000 T cell genomes, was loaded into each replicate PCR. The purified libraries were quantified using a Qubit 3.0 fluorometer, sized with a Bioanalyzer 2100, and then quantified again using the KAPA Library Quantification kit. Every immunoSEQ 96-well plate was sequenced on a dedicated single-read 150-cycle Illumina NextSeq 550 flow cell. The original methods were these. Because the immunoSEQ output held only junctional sequences and lacked quality scores, the filtering could not match the filtering applied to full-length reads. Sequences were annotated with PyIR, a Python wrapper for IgBLAST v1.9, using IMGT germline references to assign V/J genes and CDR3. Reads were removed for weak V/J assignments (E-value above 1e-6), missing CDR3, stop codons, out-of-frame junctions, or ambiguous translated residues. V3J clonotypes were defined as sequences sharing an identical inferred V gene, J gene, and CDR3 amino acid sequence. Percentage overlap between repertoires was computed as shared unique clonotypes divided by the size of the smaller repertoire. Three approaches were used to assess repertoire richness: RTK rarefaction, the Chao1 estimator, and Recon v2.1 estimates of unobserved clonotypes. Generation probabilities for all TCRbeta clonotypes obtained by the gDNA method from a handful of donors were computed using OLGA. Sourced from immuneACCESS, this table was stored by TCRdb with only in-frame sequences that have V and J called. A share of the clones is absent; for the studies checked, an unresolved V gene accounts for under half, and the remainder has no known explanation. The DNA was the basis for D and trimming; V, J and clone size are from that table. The sample table contains approximately 700,000 clones; only one count was recorded for 73% of them. The ten biggest clones cover more than 1.5% of the sample.

As concerns this clone: Its antigen remains unidentified. The input lacks base qualities; no much larger clone sits a single base away.

From its cysteine to its phenylalanine, the CDR3 spans 16 amino acids. Kept here is only the CDR3 DNA, which spans 48 bases and is read in frame from base 1. Sequences SGHRS (CDR1) and YFSETQ (CDR2) are obtained from the germline V gene. For this chain, trimming is 4 bases at the V end and 5 bases at the J end, and the number of junction bases without a gene match is 12. The donors were healthy, HIV-negative adults with no recently reported acute infections or vaccinations. All donors were Caucasian adults living in Nashville, Tennessee, USA. CD4+ T cells were enriched through magnetic negative selection, after which naive cells were positively selected on CD45RA and the remaining negative fraction served as the memory subset. Blood was obtained by leukapheresis, after which PBMCs were separated by Ficoll-Histopaque density gradient centrifugation and cryopreserved in liquid nitrogen vapor phase. Analytical flow cytometry was used to check the purity and quantity of each magnetically sorted T cell population. Genomic DNA was isolated from every sorted fraction and measured by UV absorbance on a Nanodrop 2000c.

The chain uses TRBV5-1 and TRBJ2-5, with 9 bases in between that match TRBD2. This clonotype was sampled from a woman in her 30s in good health. Sequenced: memory CD4+ T cells sorted from blood. What the cell subset or site label conveys for this sample: CD45RA-negative fraction. The DNA sequence is as follows: TGCGCCAGCAGCGGAACTAGCGGGTTATCGATCGAGACCCAGTACTTC. This translates into CASSGTSGLSIETQYF.